One sample yielded the 11 T cell receptor beta chains listed below, sequenced in a study of CDR3 diversity in severe acne. TCRdb reanalysed the PCR reads using MiXCR and keeps one entry per CDR3 protein. This sample has approximately 97,000 distinct CDR3 sequences, with roughly half found just once. Sequencing was done on a sample of blood. The receptors originated from a male donor with acne.

V is TRBV25-1 and J is TRBJ2-5, with D tentatively TRBD1 (6 bases). The V and J ends lost 5 bases and 5 bases respectively, with 9 bases between them. CDR1 MGHDK and CDR2 SYGVNS come from the germline V gene. CDR3 length: 12 amino acids. CDR3 bases: TGTGCCAGCAGTTGGGGGCTGGAGACCCAGTACTTC. This translates into CASSWGLETQYF.

This clonotype was found many times. The chain uses TRBV6-5 and TRBJ2-7, with D maybe TRBD2 (5 bases). CDR3 length: 11 residues. The V end was cut by 2 bases, the J end by 7 bases, with 6 bases between. The germline gives CDR1 MNHEY, CDR2 SVGAGI. The CDR3 loop reads CASSYTGEQYF. CDR3 coding DNA: TGTGCCAGCAGTTACACGGGAGAGCAGTACTTC.

The chain is built from TRBV29-1 and TRBJ2-7; a weak D match, TRBD1 (5 bases). This CDR3 contains 13 residues. Per the germline V gene, CDR1 is SQVTM and CDR2 is ANQGSEA. The ends were cut back, 6 bases at V and 2 bases at J, with 14 bases in the middle. CDR3 residues: CSVVSDSTYEQYF. CDR3 bases: TGCAGCGTGGTATCAGACAGCACCTACGAGCAGTACTTC.

The chain employs TRBV9 and TRBJ2-4; either TRBD1 or TRBD2 may supply D (5 bases each). Germline V gene sequence: CDR1 SGDLS, CDR2 YYNGEE. Trimming stripped 4 bases from V and 0 bases from J, with 8 bases between. There are 14 residues in the CDR3. CDR3 sequence reads: CASSSGTAKNIQYF. CDR3 nucleotides: TGTGCCAGCAGCTCCGGGACAGCCAAAAACATTCAGTACTTC.

This clonotype was counted at least ten times. V usage is TRBV5-6 and J usage is TRBJ2-7; D not certain. The ends were cut back, 0 bases at V and 3 bases at J, with 10 bases in the middle. The CDR3 consists of 14 residues. From germline, CDR1 is SGHDT and CDR2 YYEEEE. As DNA, the CDR3 is TGTGCCAGCAGCTTGGCCAGCAGGATCTACGAGCAGTACTTC. Protein: CASSLASRIYEQYF.

This clonotype was seen repeatedly, ten times or more. The gene calls are TRBV5-1 and TRBJ2-3; the match to TRBD2 covers 9 bases. Trimming at V came to 3 bases and at J to 0 bases, leaving 8 bases not matched to a gene. CDR3 length equals 17 residues. From germline, CDR1 is SGHRS and CDR2 YFSETQ. The CDR3 is CASSSEQRGASTDTQYF. The CDR3 DNA sequence: TGCGCCAGCAGCTCCGAGCAGCGGGGGGCTAGCACAGATACGCAGTATTTT.

This chain uses TRBV2 with TRBJ1-3; weak D call: TRBD1 (6 bases). The germline V and J ends were trimmed by 1 base and 0 bases, with 7 bases remaining between them. This CDR3 region has 15 residues. The germline gives CDR1 SNHLY, CDR2 FYNNEI. CDR3 DNA: TGTGCCAGCAGTGAAGGGGACAACTCTGGAAACACCATATATTTT. As protein: CASSEGDNSGNTIYF.

The chain is built from TRBV9 and TRBJ1-2, with 9 bases aligning to TRBD1. Germline V gene lookup returns CDR1 SGDLS and CDR2 YYNGEE. CDR3 length equals 15 residues. V was clipped by 3 bases and J by 6 bases; unmatched bases: 9. CDR3 residues: CASSATGQGTHGYTF. The CDR3 region has the DNA TGTGCCAGCAGCGCCACGGGACAGGGAACGCATGGCTACACCTTC.

This clonotype was picked up a small number of times. This chain connects TRBV24-1 to TRBJ1-2; D possibly corresponds to TRBD1 (6 bases). Trimming took 3 bases from V and 5 from J, leaving 12 bases between them. Germline CDR1 and CDR2: KGHDR and SFDVKD. CDR3 length: 14 residues. CDR3 DNA: TGTGCCACCAGTGATCAACAGGACAGATATGGCTACACCTTC. This encodes CATSDQQDRYGYTF.

Notes on this clonotype: Its ends do not fully match the called genes, so a read error is possible. The genes are TRBV28 and TRBJ2-1; 11 bases line up with TRBD2. The CDR3 loop spans 14 amino acids. Germline V gene sequence: CDR1 MDHEN, CDR2 SYDVKM. The CDR3: CASRTSGRYNGQFF. The CDR3 DNA sequence: TGCGCCAGCAGGACTAGCGGGCGTTACAATGGGCAGTTCTTC.

This clonotype was counted many times. This chain links TRBV20-1 with TRBJ2-7, with D hard to call. CDR1 is DFQATT, CDR2 SNEGSKA, per germline (reference sequence). The CDR3 sequence is 13 residues long. V lost 0 bases, J lost 0 bases, and 6 bases lay in between. The CDR3 nucleotides are TGCAGTGCTAGAGAGCGGACCTCCTACGAGCAGTACTTC. Its translation is CSARERTSYEQYF.